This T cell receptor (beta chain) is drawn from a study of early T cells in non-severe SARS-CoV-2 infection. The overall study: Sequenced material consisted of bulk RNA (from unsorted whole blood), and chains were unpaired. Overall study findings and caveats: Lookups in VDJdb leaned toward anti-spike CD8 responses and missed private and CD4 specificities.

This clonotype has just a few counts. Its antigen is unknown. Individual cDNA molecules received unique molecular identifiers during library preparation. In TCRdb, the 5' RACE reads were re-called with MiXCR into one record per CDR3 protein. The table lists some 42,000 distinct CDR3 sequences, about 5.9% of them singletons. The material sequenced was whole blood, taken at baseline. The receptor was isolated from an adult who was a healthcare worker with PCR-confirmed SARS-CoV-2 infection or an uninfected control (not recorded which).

The CDR3: CASSQMGQSNYGYTF. The CDR3 nucleotides are TGTGCCAGCAGCCAAATGGGACAGTCGAACTATGGCTACACCTTC. V and J are TRBV4-2 and TRBJ1-2; TRBD1 matches 7 bases. V lost 2 bases to trimming and J lost 2 bases; unmatched junction nucleotides: 5. The CDR3 runs 15 residues. Per germline, CDR1 LGHNA and CDR2 YNFKEQ.